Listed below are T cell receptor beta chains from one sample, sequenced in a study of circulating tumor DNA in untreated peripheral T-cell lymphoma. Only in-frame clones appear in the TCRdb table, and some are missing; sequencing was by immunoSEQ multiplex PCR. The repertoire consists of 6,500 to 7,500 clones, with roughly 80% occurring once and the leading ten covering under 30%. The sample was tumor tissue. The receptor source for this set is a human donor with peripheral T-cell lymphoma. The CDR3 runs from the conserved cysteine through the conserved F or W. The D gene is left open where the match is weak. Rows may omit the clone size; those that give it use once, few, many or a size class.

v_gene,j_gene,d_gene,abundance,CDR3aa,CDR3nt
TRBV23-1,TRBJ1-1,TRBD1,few,CASSQPTRRPTGNVNTEAFF,TGCGCCAGCAGTCAACCAACACGACGACCGACAGGGAATGTGAACACTGAAGCTTTCTTT
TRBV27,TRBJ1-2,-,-,CASSPGPARGYTF,TGTGCCAGCAGTCCGGGGCCCGCGCGTGGCTACACCTTC
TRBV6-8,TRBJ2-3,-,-,CASSYSVEDTQYF,TGTGCCAGCAGTTACTCTGTCGAAGATACGCAGTATTTT
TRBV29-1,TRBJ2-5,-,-,CSVEVNREETQYF,TGCAGCGTTGAAGTTAATAGGGAAGAGACCCAGTACTTC
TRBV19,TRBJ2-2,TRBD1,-,CASSAGTGGRYTGELFF,TGTGCCAGTAGTGCCGGGACAGGGGGCAGGTACACCGGGGAGCTGTTTTTT
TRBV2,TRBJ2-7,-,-,CASSVGTAWEQYF,TGTGCCAGCAGTGTCGGGACGGCTTGGGAGCAGTACTTC
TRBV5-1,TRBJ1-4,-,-,CASSPGVGSGEKLFF,TGCGCCAGCAGCCCCGGAGTCGGGTCGGGTGAAAAACTGTTTTTT
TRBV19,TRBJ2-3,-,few,CASGQLDSLFDTQYF,TGTGCCAGTGGGCAGCTAGATTCATTATTCGATACGCAGTATTTT
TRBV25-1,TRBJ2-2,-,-,CASSGYYTGELFF,TGTGCCAGCAGTGGGTACTACACCGGGGAGCTGTTTTTT
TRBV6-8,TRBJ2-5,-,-,CASSAQGKETQYF,TGTGCCAGCAGTGCGCAGGGAAAAGAGACCCAGTACTTC
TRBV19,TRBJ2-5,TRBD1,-,CASRTNARGRETQYF,TGTGCCAGTAGAACAAATGCCAGGGGGCGGGAGACCCAGTACTTC
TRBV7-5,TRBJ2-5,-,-,CASSSFLGGRETQYF,TGTGCCAGCAGCTCTTTTTTAGGGGGGAGAGAGACCCAGTACTTC
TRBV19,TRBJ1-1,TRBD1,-,CASSMGTGNEAFF,TGTGCCAGTAGTATGGGGACAGGGAATGAAGCTTTCTTT
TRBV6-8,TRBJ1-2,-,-,CASSSMTPLRNYGYTF,TGTGCCAGCAGTTCCATGACACCGCTTAGAAACTATGGCTACACCTTC
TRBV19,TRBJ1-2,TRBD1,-,CASSIRTGLGYTF,TGTGCCAGTAGTATCAGGACAGGGCTTGGCTACACCTTC
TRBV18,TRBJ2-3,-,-,CASSPGATDTQYF,TGTGCCAGCTCACCAGGGGCCACAGATACGCAGTATTTT
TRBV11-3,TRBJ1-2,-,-,CASSLGTKGDYGYTF,TGTGCCAGCAGCTTGGGAACTAAGGGCGACTATGGCTACACCTTC
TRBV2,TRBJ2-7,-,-,CASSALSYEQYF,TGTGCCAGCAGTGCGCTCTCCTACGAGCAGTACTTC
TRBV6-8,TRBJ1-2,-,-,CASTNGGHGYTF,TGTGCCAGCACAAACGGGGGTCATGGCTACACCTTC
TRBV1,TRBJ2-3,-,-,CASSHAGTSTDTQYF,TGCGCCAGCAGTCACGCCGGGACTAGCACAGATACGCAGTATTTT
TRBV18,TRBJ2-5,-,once,CASSPNSQGGQETQYF,TGTGCCAGCTCACCTAATTCTCAGGGGGGACAAGAGACCCAGTACTTC
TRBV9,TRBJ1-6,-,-,CASSVEFRTVNSPLHF,TGTGCCAGCAGCGTAGAGTTTCGGACAGTTAATTCACCCCTCCACTTT
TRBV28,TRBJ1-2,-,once,CASTLPGTYGYTF,TGTGCCAGCACCTTACCCGGGACCTATGGCTACACCTTC
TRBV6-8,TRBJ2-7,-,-,CASSYQLSGAFYEQYF,TGTGCCAGCAGTTACCAGCTTTCGGGGGCGTTCTACGAGCAGTACTTC
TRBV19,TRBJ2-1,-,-,CASSLPYGRDNEQFF,TGTGCCAGTAGTCTACCCTATGGTAGGGACAATGAGCAGTTCTTC
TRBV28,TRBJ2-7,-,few,CASTTTGNALEQYF,TGTGCCAGCACAACGACCGGGAACGCACTCGAGCAGTACTTC
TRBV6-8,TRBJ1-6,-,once,CASSYSPLTPLHF,TGTGCCAGCAGTTACTCCCCTCTAACACCCCTCCACTTT
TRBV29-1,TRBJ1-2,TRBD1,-,CSVGTTGEANGYTF,TGCAGCGTTGGTACAACAGGGGAGGCCAATGGCTACACCTTC
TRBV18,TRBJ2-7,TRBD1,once,CASSPVWDSLGVYEQYF,TGTGCCAGCTCACCCGTATGGGACAGCCTTGGGGTATACGAGCAGTACTTC
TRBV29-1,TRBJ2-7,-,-,CSVEERGVGREQYF,TGCAGCGTTGAAGAGCGGGGAGTGGGTAGAGAGCAGTACTTC
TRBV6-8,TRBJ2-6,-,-,CASSTTGTRRSVLTF,TGTGCCAGCAGTACCACCGGGACAAGGAGGAGTGTCCTGACTTTC
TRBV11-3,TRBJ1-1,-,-,CASIRGPGGTEAFF,TGTGCCAGCATCCGTGGACCGGGTGGGACTGAAGCTTTCTTT
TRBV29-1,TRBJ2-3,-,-,CSTMTRSGPDTQYF,TGCAGCACCATGACTAGAAGTGGCCCAGATACGCAGTATTTT
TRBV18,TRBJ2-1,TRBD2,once,CASSPGGSTSGNEQFF,TGTGCCAGCTCCCCTGGCGGGAGTACCTCCGGCAATGAGCAGTTCTTC
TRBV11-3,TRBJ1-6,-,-,CASSLLQSSYNSPLHF,TGTGCCAGCAGCTTGTTACAGAGCTCCTATAATTCACCCCTCCACTTT
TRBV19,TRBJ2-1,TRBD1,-,CASSIAGGHEQFF,TGTGCCAGTAGTATAGCAGGGGGCCATGAGCAGTTCTTC
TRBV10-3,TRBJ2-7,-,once,CAISESTPRNEQYF,TGTGCCATCAGTGAGTCGACCCCTAGGAACGAGCAGTACTTC